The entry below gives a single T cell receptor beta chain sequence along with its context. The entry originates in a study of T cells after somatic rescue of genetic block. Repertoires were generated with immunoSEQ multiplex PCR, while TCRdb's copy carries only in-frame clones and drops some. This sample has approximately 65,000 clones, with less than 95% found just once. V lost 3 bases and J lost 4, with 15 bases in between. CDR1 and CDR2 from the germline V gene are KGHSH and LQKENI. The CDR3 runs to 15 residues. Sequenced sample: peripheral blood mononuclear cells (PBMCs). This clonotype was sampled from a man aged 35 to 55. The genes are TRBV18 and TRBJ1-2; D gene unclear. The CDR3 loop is CASSPTTTRSYGYTF. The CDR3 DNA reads TGTGCCAGCTCACCTACCACCACTCGGAGCTATGGCTACACCTTC.